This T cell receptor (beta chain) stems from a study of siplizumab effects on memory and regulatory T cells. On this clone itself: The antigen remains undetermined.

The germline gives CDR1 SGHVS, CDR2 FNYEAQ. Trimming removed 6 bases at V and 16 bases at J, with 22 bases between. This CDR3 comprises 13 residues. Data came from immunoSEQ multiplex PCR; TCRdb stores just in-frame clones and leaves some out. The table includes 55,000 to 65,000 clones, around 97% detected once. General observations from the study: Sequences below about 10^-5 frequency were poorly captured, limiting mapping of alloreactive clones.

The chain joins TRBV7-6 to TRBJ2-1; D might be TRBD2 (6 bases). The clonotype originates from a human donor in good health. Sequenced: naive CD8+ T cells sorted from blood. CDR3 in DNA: TGTGCCAGCAGGCCCTCGGAGCGGGTGAACCCCTTCTTC. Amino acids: CASRPSERVNPFF.